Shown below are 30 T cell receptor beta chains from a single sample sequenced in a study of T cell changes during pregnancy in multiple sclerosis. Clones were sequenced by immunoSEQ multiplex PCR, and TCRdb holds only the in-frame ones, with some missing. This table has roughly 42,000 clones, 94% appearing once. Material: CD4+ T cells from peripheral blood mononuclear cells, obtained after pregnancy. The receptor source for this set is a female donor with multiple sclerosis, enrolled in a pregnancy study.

The CDR3 coding sequence is TGTGCCAGCATCTCCCCAGGGGATGGAAACACCATATATTTT. Its protein is CASISPGDGNTIYF. The V gene is TRBV6-1, the J gene TRBJ1-3, with D perhaps TRBD1 (6 bases). The CDR3 consists of 14 residues. V shed 7 bases and J shed 3 bases, with 13 bases lying between them. Germline V gives CDR1 MNHNS, CDR2 SASEGT.

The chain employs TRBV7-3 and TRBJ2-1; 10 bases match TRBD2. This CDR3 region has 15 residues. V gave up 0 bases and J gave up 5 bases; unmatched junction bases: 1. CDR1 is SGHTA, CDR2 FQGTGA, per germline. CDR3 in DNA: TGTGCCAGCAGCTTAACAGCGGGGGGGCACAATGAGCAGTTCTTC. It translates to CASSLTAGGHNEQFF.

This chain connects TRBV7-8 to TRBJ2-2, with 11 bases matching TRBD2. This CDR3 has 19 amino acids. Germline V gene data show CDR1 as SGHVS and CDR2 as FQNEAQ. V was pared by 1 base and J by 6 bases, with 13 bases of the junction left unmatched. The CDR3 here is CASSLVLSSGGPLAGELFF. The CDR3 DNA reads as TGTGCCAGCAGCTTAGTCTTGTCTAGCGGGGGGCCCCTAGCCGGGGAGCTGTTTTTT.

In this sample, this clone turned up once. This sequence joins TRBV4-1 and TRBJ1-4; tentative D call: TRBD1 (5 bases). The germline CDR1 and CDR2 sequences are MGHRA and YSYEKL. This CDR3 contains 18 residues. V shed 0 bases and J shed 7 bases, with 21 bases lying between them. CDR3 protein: CASSQDQTAGGFGEKLFF. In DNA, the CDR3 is TGCGCCAGCAGCCAAGATCAAACCGCCGGGGGGTTTGGTGAAAAACTGTTTTTT.

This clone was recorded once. The CDR3 DNA is TGTGCCAGCAGCCCCCCCCGGAGGACCCAGTACTTC. Its translation is CASSPPRRTQYF. The chain has TRBV7-8 and TRBJ2-5; no definite D call. Trimming shortened V by 5 bases and J by 7 bases, and 11 bases separated the two germline ends. The CDR3 length is 12 residues. Germline V gene data show CDR1 as SGHVS and CDR2 as FQNEAQ.

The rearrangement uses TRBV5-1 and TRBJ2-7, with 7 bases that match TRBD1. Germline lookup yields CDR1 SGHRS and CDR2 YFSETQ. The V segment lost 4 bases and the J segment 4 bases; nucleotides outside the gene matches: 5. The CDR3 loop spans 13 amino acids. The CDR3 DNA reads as TGCGCCAGCAGCCCCCGACAGGGTTACGAGCAGTACTTC. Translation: CASSPRQGYEQYF.

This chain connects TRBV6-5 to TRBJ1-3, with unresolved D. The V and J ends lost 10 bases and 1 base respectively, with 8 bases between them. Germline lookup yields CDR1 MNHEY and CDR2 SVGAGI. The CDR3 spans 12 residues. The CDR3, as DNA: TGTGCCACCGGGTCTTCTGGAAACACCATATATTTT. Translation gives CATGSSGNTIYF.

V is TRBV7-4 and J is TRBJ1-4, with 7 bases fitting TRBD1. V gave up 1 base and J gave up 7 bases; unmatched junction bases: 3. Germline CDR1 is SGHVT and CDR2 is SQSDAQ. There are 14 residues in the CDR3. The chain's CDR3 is CASSLEGGGEKLFF. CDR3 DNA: TGTGCCAGCAGCTTAGAAGGGGGCGGTGAAAAACTGTTTTTT.

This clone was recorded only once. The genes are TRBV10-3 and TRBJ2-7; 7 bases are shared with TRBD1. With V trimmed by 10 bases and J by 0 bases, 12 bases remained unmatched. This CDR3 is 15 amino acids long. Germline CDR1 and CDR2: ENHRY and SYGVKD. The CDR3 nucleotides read TGTGCCAGCAGGGGCCCCGGGACAGACTCCTACGAGCAGTACTTC. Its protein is CASRGPGTDSYEQYF.

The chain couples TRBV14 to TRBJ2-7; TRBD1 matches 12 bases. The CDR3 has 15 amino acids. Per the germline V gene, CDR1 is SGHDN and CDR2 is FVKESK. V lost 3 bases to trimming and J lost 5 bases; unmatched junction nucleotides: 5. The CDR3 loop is CASSHLGQGANEQYF. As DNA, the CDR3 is TGTGCCAGCAGCCACCTGGGACAGGGGGCCAACGAGCAGTACTTC.

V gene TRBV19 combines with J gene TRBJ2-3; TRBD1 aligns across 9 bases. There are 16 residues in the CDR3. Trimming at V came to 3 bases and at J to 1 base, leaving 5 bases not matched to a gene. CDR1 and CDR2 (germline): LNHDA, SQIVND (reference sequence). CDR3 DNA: TGTGCCAGTAGTATCGGACAGGGGTTCGGCACAGATACGCAGTATTTT. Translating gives CASSIGQGFGTDTQYF.

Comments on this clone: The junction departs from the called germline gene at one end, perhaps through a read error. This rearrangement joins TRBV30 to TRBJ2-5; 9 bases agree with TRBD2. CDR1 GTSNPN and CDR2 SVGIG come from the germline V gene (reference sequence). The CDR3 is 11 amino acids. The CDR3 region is CAWIAGGRFHF. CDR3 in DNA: TGTGCCTGGATCGCGGGGGGGCGGTTCCACTTC.

The CDR3 DNA follows: TGCGCCAGCAGCTTCCGGGACTCGAGCACCGGGGAGCTGTTTTTT. Its translation: CASSFRDSSTGELFF. The genes are TRBV5-1 and TRBJ2-2; maybe TRBD2 (6 bases). CDR1 and CDR2 from the germline V gene are SGHRS and YFSETQ. The CDR3 is 15 amino acids. Trimming removed 2 bases from V and 4 bases from J, with 12 bases in between.

The CDR3 sequence: CASSSPLAGQETQYF. CDR3 nucleotides: TGTGCCAGCAGCTCCCCCCTAGCGGGGCAAGAGACCCAGTACTTC. The J gene is TRBJ2-5, the V gene TRBV5-4, with 9 bases that match TRBD2. CDR1 is SGHNT and CDR2 is YYREEE in the germline V gene (reference sequence). The CDR3 sequence is 15 residues long. The V segment lost 3 bases and the J segment 2 bases; nucleotides outside the gene matches: 5.

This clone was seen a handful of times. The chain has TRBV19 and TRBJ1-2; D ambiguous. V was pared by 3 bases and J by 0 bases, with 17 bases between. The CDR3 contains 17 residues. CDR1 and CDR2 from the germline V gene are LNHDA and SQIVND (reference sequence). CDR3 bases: TGTGCCAGTAGTATTGGGTGGCGGGCAGGTCCTAACTATGGCTACACCTTC. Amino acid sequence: CASSIGWRAGPNYGYTF.

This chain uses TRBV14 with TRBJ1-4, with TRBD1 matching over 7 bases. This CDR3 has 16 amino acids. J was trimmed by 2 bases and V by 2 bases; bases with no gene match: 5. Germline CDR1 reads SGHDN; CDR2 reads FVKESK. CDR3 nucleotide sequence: TGTGCCAGCAGCCAAACGACAGGGAGGACTAATGAAAAACTGTTTTTT. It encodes CASSQTTGRTNEKLFF.

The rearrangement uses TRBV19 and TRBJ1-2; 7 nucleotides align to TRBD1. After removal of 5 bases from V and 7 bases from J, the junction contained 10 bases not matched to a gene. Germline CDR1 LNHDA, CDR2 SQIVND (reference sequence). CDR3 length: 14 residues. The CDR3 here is CASSYGTDYSGYTF. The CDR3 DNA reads TGTGCCAGTAGTTACGGGACAGACTATTCTGGCTACACCTTC.

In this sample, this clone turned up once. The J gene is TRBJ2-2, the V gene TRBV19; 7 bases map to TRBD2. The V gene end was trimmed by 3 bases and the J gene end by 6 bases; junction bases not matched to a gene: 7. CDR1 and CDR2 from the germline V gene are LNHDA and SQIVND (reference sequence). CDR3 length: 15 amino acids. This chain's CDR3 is CASSMGGMRAGELFF. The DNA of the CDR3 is TGTGCCAGTAGTATGGGGGGGATGAGGGCCGGGGAGCTGTTTTTT.

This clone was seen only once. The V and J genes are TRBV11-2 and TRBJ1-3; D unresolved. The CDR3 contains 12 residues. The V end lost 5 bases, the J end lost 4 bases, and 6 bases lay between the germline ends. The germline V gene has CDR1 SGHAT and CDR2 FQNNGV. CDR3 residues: CASSQSGNTIYF. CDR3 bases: TGTGCCAGCAGCCAATCCGGAAACACCATATATTTT.

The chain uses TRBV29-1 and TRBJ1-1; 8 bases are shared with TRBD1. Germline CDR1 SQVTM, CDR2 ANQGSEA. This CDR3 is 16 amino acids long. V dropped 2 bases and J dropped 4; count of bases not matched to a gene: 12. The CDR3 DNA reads TGCAGCGTTGAACTGCGGCTGACAGGGGTACCCACTGAAGCTTTCTTT. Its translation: CSVELRLTGVPTEAFF.

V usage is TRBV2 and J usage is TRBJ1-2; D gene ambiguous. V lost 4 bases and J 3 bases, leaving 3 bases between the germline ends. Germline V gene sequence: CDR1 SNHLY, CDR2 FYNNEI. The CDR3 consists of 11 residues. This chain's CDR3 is CASSADYGYTF. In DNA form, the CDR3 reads TGTGCCAGCAGTGCCGACTATGGCTACACCTTC.

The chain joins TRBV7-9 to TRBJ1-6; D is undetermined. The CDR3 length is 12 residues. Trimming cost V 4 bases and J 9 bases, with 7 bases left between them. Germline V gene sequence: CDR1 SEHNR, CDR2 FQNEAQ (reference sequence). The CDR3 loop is CASSSVLSPLHF. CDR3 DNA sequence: TGTGCCAGCAGCTCGGTTCTTTCACCCCTCCACTTT. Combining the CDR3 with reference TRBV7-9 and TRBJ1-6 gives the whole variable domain DTGVSQNPRHKITKRGQNVTFRCDPISEHNRLYWYRQTLGQGPEFLTYFQNEAQLEKSRLLSDRFSAERPKGSFSTLEIQRTEQGDSAMYLCASSSVLSPLHFGNGTRLTVT.

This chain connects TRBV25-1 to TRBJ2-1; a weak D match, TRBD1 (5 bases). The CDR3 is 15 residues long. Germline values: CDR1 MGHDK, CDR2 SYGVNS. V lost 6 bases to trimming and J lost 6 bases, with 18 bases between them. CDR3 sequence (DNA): TGTGCCAGCAGCCTCGCTGGGGCAAGAATCAATGAGCAGTTCTTC. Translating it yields CASSLAGARINEQFF. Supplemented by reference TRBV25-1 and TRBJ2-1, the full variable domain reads EADIYQTPRYLVIGTGKKITLECSQTMGHDKMYWYQQDPGMELHLIHYSYGVNSTEKGDLSSESTVSRIRTEHFPLTLESARPSHTSQYLCASSLAGARINEQFFGPGTRLTVL.

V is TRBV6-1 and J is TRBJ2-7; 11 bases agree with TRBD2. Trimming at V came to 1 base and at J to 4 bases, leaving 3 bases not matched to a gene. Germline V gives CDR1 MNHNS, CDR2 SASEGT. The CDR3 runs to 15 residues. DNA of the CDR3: TGTGCCAGCAGTGAAGAGGGACTAGCGGCTTACGAGCAGTACTTC. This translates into CASSEEGLAAYEQYF.

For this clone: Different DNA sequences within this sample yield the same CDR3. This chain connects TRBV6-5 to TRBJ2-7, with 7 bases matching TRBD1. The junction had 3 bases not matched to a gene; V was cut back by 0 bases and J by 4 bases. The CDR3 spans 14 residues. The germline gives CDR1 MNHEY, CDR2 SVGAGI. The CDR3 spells CASSYSTGPYEQYF. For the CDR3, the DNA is TGTGCCAGCAGTTACTCGACAGGGCCGTACGAGCAGTACTTC.

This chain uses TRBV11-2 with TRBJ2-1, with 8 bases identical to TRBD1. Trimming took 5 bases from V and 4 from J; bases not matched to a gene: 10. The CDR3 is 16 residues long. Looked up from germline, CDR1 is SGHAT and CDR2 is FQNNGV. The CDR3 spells CASSPLAGTGYNEQFF. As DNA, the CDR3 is TGTGCCAGCAGCCCCCTCGCCGGGACAGGTTACAATGAGCAGTTCTTC.

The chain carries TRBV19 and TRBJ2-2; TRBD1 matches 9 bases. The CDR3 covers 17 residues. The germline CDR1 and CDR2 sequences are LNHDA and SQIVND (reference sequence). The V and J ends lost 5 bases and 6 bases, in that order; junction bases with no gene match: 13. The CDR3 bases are TGTGCCAGTAGTGGCGAGGGACAGGGTTATCCGCCCGGGGAGCTGTTTTTT. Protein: CASSGEGQGYPPGELFF.

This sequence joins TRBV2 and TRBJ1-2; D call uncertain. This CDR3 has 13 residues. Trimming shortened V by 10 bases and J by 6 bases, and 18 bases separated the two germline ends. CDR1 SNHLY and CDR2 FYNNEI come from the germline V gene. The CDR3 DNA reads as TGTGCCACCTTAGTGAGGAGGCAGCATGGCTACACCTTC. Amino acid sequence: CATLVRRQHGYTF. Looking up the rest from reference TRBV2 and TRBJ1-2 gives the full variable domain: EPEVTQTPSHQVTQMGQEVILRCVPISNHLYFYWYRQILGQKVEFLVSFYNNEISEKSEIFDDQFSVERPDGSNFTLKIRSTKLEDSAMYFCATLVRRQHGYTFGSGTRLTVV.

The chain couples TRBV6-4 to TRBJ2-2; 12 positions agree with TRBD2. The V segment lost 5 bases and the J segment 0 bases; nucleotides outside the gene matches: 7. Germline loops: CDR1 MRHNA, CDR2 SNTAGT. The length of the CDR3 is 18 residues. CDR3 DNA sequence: TGTGCCAGCAGTCCCACTAGCGGGGGGAATCCGAACACCGGGGAGCTGTTTTTT. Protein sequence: CASSPTSGGNPNTGELFF.

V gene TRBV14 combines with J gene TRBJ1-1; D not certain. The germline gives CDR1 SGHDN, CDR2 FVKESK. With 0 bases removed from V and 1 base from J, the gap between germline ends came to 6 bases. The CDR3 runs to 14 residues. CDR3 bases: TGTGCCAGCAGCCAAGAAAAGAGGAACACTGAAGCTTTCTTT. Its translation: CASSQEKRNTEAFF. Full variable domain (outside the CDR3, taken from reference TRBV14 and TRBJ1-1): EAGVTQFPSHSVIEKGQTVTLRCDPISGHDNLYWYRRVMGKEIKFLLHFVKESKQDESGMPNNRFLAERTGGTYSTLKVQPAELEDSGVYFCASSQEKRNTEAFFGQGTRLTVV.